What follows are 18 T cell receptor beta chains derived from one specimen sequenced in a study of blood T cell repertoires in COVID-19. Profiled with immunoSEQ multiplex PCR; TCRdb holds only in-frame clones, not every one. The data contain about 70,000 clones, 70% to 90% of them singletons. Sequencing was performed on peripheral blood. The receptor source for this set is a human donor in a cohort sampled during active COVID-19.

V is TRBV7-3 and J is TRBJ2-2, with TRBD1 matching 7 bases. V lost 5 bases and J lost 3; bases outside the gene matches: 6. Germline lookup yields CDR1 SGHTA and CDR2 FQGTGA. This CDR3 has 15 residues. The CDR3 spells CASSLTGAHTGELFF. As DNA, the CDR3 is TGTGCCAGCAGCCTCACAGGGGCCCACACCGGGGAGCTGTTTTTT.

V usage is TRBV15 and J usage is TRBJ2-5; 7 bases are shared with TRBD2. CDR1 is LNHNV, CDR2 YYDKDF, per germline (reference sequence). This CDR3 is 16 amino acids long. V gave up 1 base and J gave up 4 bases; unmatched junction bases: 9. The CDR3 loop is CATSRVSTSRGETQYF. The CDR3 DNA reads TGTGCCACCAGCAGAGTCTCGACTAGCCGAGGAGAGACCCAGTACTTC.

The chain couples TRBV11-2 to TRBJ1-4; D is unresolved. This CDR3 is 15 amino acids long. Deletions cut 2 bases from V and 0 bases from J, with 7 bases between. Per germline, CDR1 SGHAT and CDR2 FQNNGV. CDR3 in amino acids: CASSLLGATNEKLFF. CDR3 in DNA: TGTGCCAGCAGCTTACTCGGGGCAACTAATGAAAAACTGTTTTTT.

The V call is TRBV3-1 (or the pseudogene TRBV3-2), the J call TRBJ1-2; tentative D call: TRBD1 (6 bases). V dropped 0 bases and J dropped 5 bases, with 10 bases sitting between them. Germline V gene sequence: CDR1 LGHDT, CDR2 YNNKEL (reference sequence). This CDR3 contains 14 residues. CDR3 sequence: CASSQDGTPYGYTF. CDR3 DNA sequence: TGTGCCAGCAGCCAAGATGGGACACCGTATGGCTACACCTTC.

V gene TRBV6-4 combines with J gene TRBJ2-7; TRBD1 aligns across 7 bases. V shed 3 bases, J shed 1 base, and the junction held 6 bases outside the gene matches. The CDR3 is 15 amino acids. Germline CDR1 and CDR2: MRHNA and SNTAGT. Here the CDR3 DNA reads TGTGCCAGCAGTGAAGGGACAGCTTCTTCCTACGAGCAGTACTTC. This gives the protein CASSEGTASSYEQYF.

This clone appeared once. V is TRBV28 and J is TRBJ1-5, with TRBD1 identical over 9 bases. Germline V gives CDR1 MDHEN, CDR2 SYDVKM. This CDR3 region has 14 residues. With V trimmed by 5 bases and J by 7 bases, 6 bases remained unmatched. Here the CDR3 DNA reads TGTGCCAGCAGTACAGGGGGCTCAAGCCAGCCCCAGCATTTT. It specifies CASSTGGSSQPQHF.

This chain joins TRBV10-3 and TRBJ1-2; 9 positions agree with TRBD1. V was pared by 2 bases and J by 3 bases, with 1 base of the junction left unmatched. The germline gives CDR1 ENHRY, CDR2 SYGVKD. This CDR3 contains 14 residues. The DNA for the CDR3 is TGTGCCATCAGTGAGGGACAGGGGTACTATGGCTACACCTTC. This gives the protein CAISEGQGYYGYTF.

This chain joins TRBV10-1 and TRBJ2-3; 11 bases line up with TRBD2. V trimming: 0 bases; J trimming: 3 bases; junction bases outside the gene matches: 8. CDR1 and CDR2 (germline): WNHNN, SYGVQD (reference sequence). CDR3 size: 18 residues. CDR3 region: CASSESKVAGGRTDTQYF. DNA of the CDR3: TGCGCCAGCAGTGAGTCGAAAGTAGCGGGGGGGCGGACAGATACGCAGTATTTT.

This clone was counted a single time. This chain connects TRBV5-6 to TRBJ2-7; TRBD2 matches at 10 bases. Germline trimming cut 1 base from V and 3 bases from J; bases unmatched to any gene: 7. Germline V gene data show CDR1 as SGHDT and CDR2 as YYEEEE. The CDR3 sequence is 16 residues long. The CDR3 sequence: CASSLQERGGIYEQYF. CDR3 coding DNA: TGTGCCAGCAGCTTGCAGGAGCGGGGGGGCATCTACGAGCAGTACTTC.

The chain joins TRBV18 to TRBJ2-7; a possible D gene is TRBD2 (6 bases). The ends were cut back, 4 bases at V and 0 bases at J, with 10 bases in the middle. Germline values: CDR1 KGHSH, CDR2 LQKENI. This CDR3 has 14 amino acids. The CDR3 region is CASSLPGLSYEQYF. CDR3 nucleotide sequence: TGTGCCAGCTCACTTCCGGGACTCTCCTACGAGCAGTACTTC.

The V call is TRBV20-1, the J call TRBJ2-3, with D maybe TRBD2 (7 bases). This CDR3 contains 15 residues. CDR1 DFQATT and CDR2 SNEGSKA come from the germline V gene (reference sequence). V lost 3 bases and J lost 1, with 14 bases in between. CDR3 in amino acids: CSASYGGAGTDTQYF. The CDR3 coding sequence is TGCAGTGCTAGTTATGGGGGGGCGGGCACAGATACGCAGTATTTT.

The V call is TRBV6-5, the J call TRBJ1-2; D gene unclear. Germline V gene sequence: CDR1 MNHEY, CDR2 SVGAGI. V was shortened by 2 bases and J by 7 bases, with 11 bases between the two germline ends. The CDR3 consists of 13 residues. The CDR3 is CASSYERVGGYTF. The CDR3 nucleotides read TGTGCCAGCAGTTACGAGAGGGTCGGTGGCTACACCTTC.

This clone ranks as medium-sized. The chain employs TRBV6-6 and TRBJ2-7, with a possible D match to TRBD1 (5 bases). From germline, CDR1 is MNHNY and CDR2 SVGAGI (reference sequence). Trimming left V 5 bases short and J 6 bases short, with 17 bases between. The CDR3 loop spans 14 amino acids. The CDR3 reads CASSLYMSGFEQYF. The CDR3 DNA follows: TGTGCCAGCAGTCTCTATATGTCAGGGTTCGAGCAGTACTTC.

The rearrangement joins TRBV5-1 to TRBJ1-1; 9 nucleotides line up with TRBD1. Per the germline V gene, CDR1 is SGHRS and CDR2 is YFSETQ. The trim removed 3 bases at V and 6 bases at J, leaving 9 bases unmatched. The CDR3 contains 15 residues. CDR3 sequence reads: CASSYKQGAIAEAFF. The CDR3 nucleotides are TGCGCCAGCAGCTATAAACAGGGGGCGATCGCTGAAGCTTTCTTT.

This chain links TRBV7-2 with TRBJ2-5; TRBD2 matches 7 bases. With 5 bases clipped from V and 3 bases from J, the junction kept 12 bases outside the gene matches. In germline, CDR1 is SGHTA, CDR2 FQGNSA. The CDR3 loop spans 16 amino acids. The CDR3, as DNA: TGTGCCAGCAGCATCTACGCTAACAGCGGGAAAGAGACCCAGTACTTC. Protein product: CASSIYANSGKETQYF. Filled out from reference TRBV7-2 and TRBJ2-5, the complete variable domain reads GAGVSQSPSNKVTEKGKDVELRCDPISGHTALYWYRQSLGQGLEFLIYFQGNSAPDKSGLPSDRFSAERTGGSVSTLTIQRTQQEDSAVYLCASSIYANSGKETQYFGPGTRLLVL.

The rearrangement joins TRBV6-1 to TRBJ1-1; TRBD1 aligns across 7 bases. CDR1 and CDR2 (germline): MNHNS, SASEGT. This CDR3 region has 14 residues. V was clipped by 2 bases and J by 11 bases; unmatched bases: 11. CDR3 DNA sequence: TGTGCCAGCAGTGAACCCGGAAGGGGGCAGGAGGCTTTCTTT. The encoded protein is CASSEPGRGQEAFF.

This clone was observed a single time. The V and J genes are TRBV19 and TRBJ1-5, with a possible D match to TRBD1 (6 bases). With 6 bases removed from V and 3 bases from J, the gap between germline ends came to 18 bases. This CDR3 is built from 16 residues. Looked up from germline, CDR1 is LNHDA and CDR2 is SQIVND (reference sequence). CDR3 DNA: TGTGCCAGTAGCCTGATGTCAGGGGCCTCCAATCAGCCCCAGCATTTT. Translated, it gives CASSLMSGASNQPQHF.

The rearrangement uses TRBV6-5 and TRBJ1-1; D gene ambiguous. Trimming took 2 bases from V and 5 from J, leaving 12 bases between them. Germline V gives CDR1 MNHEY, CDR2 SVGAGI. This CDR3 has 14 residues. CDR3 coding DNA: TGTGCCAGCAGTTACACCGGGTATGAAACTGAAGCTTTCTTT. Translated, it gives CASSYTGYETEAFF.